This TCR beta chain derives from a study of somatic mutations in cytotoxic T cells in rheumatoid arthritis. Study-level points and caveats: Age-matched healthy controls and rheumatoid arthritis patients had CD8+ T-cell clonality that did not differ significantly.

Notes on this clone: Antigen specificity is unknown.

The protocol was immunoSEQ multiplex PCR, while the TCRdb copy is restricted to in-frame clones and leaves out a portion. The data hold some 25,000 clones, with more than 75% observed a single time. V trimming: 11 bases; J trimming: 8 bases; junction bases outside the gene matches: 11. The length of the CDR3 is 13 residues. Per germline, CDR1 SEHNR and CDR2 FQNEAQ (reference sequence). The clonotype comes from a man aged 50 to 59 in good health. V gene TRBV7-9 combines with J gene TRBJ1-2; 10 bases are shared with TRBD1. Sample: CD8+ T cells sorted from blood. The chain's CDR3 is CAGGDRGTLGYTF. Here the CDR3 DNA reads TGTGCCGGTGGGGACAGGGGAACCCTCGGCTACACCTTC.